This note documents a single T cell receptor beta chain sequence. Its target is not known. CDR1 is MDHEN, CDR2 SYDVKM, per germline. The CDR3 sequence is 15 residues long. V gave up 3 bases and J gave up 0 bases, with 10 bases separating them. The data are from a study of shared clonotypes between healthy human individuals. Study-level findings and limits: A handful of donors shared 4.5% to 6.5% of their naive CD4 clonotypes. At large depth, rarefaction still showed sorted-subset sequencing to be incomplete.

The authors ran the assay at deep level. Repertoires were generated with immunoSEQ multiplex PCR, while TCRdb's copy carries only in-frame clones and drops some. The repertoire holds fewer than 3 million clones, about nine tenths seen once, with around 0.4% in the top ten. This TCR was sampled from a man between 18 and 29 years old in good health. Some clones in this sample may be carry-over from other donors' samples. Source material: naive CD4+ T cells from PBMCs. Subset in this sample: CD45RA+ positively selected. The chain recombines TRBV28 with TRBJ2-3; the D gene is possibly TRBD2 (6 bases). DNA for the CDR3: TGTGCCAGCAGTTTCTCCGGGACTAGCACAGATACGCAGTATTTT. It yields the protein CASSFSGTSTDTQYF.